The 30 T cell receptor beta chains below were found in one sample sequenced in a study of blood T cell repertoires in COVID-19. Assay used: immunoSEQ multiplex PCR; TCRdb lists only in-frame clones, some missing. The sample shows roughly 360,000 clones, roughly 80% of them seen only once. Sequenced input: peripheral blood. These TCRs come from a human donor with acute or convalescent COVID-19. The donor label of this sample is uncertain.

This clone occurred once. V gene TRBV4-2 combines with J gene TRBJ2-3; 8 bases map to TRBD2. Germline V lookup: CDR1 LGHNA, CDR2 YNFKEQ. The CDR3 contains 15 residues. V trimming: 5 bases; J trimming: 0 bases; junction bases outside the gene matches: 4. The CDR3, as DNA: TGTGCCAGCAGCGGGGGACTAGGGAGCACAGATACGCAGTATTTT. This codes for CASSGGLGSTDTQYF.

V gene TRBV5-6 combines with J gene TRBJ1-5, with TRBD1 matching 11 bases. Trimming cost V 4 bases and J 6 bases; bases outside gene matches: 6. Per germline, CDR1 SGHDT and CDR2 YYEEEE. The CDR3 totals 15 residues. Here the CDR3 reads CASSLKGQGVQPQHF. The CDR3, as DNA: TGTGCCAGCAGCCTTAAGGGACAGGGGGTTCAGCCCCAGCATTTT.

This sequence joins TRBV28 and TRBJ2-5; perhaps TRBD1 as D (6 bases). This CDR3 region has 12 residues. The germline V gene encodes CDR1 MDHEN and CDR2 SYDVKM. V dropped 5 bases and J dropped 4 bases, with 8 bases sitting between them. This CDR3 is CASSTGLETQYF. The CDR3 nucleotides are TGTGCCAGCAGTACAGGGTTAGAGACCCAGTACTTC.

The gene calls are TRBV6-6 and TRBJ2-7, with no clear D. The V gene lost 0 bases and the J gene lost 7 bases, with 7 bases spanning the gap. Germline loops: CDR1 MNHNY, CDR2 SVGAGI (reference sequence). CDR3 length: 12 residues. The CDR3 bases are TGTGCCAGCAGTTACTCGGAGTGGGAGCAGTACTTC. Its protein is CASSYSEWEQYF.

The sample holds a few counts of this clone. The V gene is TRBV11-2, the J gene TRBJ2-1, with 8 nucleotides matching TRBD1. Per the germline V gene, CDR1 is SGHAT and CDR2 is FQNNGV. The CDR3 contains 14 residues. With 8 bases clipped from V and 3 bases from J, the junction kept 6 bases outside the gene matches. CDR3 protein: CASSRDRSYNEQFF. The CDR3 DNA is TGTGCCAGCTCCCGGGACAGGAGCTACAATGAGCAGTTCTTC.

The V gene is TRBV6-1, the J gene TRBJ1-1; 7 positions agree with TRBD1. Germline lookup yields CDR1 MNHNS and CDR2 SASEGT. The V segment lost 3 bases and the J segment 1 base; nucleotides outside the gene matches: 2. This CDR3 is built from 14 residues. CDR3 coding DNA: TGTGCCAGCAGTGATCACAGGGGGAACACTGAAGCTTTCTTT. Its protein product is CASSDHRGNTEAFF.

The chain combines TRBV15 with TRBJ1-5, with 8 bases identical to TRBD1. Germline CDR1 and CDR2: LNHNV and YYDKDF (reference sequence). V was pared by 5 bases and J by 6 bases, with 3 bases of the junction left unmatched. This CDR3 is 13 amino acids long. This chain's CDR3 is CATSLTGGQPQHF. Here the CDR3 DNA reads TGTGCCACCAGCCTTACAGGGGGTCAGCCCCAGCATTTT.

The V and J genes are TRBV5-1 and TRBJ2-7; D might be TRBD1 (5 bases). The CDR3 loop spans 14 amino acids. The germline CDR1 and CDR2 sequences are SGHRS and YFSETQ. The V and J ends lost 2 bases and 2 bases respectively, with 11 bases between them. CDR3 residues: CASSLGQTTYEQYF. CDR3 bases: TGCGCCAGCAGCTTAGGACAAACGACCTACGAGCAGTACTTC.

This rearrangement joins TRBV6-4 to TRBJ2-2, with 10 bases identical to TRBD2. Germline CDR1 reads MRHNA; CDR2 reads SNTAGT. The CDR3 contains 16 residues. Trimming cost V 3 bases and J 3 bases; bases outside gene matches: 4. This CDR3 is CASSDQRGGDTGELFF. DNA of the CDR3: TGTGCCAGCAGTGATCAGCGGGGGGGCGACACCGGGGAGCTGTTTTTT.

The rearrangement links TRBV6-5 to TRBJ1-4, with a tentative D call TRBD1 (5 bases). Germline CDR1 is MNHEY and CDR2 is SVGAGI. The V end was cut by 7 bases, the J end by 7 bases, with 19 bases between. This CDR3 has 15 amino acids. CDR3 DNA sequence: TGTGCCAGCACGAGTCAGCCAGGGCGTTTTGAAAAACTGTTTTTT. This sequence encodes CASTSQPGRFEKLFF.

In its sample, this clone was seen a few times. This chain links TRBV6-1 with TRBJ1-2; 7 bases align to TRBD1. With V trimmed by 1 base and J by 4 bases, 3 bases remained unmatched. The germline gives CDR1 MNHNS, CDR2 SASEGT. The CDR3 runs 14 residues. The CDR3 nucleotides are TGTGCCAGCAGTGAAGTCGGGACAGCCTATGGCTACACCTTC. It specifies CASSEVGTAYGYTF.

The chain joins TRBV28 to TRBJ1-6; D is ambiguous. The CDR3 has 15 residues. Trimming shortened V by 2 bases and J by 7 bases, and 12 bases separated the two germline ends. Germline V gene data show CDR1 as MDHEN and CDR2 as SYDVKM. The CDR3: CASSLVGDGNSPLHF. The DNA of the CDR3 is TGTGCCAGCAGTTTAGTCGGAGACGGCAATTCACCCCTCCACTTT.

V gene TRBV2 combines with J gene TRBJ2-1; 8 bases fit TRBD1. V dropped 5 bases and J dropped 7; count of bases not matched to a gene: 10. Germline CDR1 is SNHLY and CDR2 is FYNNEI. This CDR3 region has 15 residues. The CDR3 region is CASSPDRGYRNEQFF. The DNA for the CDR3 is TGTGCCAGCAGTCCTGACAGGGGATATAGGAATGAGCAGTTCTTC.

CDR3 in amino acids: CASSLARRDEQFF. In DNA, the CDR3 is TGTGCCAGCAGTTTAGCGAGGCGAGATGAGCAGTTCTTC. The rearrangement joins TRBV12-3 or TRBV12-4 to TRBJ2-1, with no clear D. V was cut by 0 bases and J by 8 bases, with 8 bases left in between. This CDR3 is built from 13 residues.

The chain is built from TRBV3-1 (or the pseudogene TRBV3-2) and TRBJ2-5; 15 positions match TRBD2. The CDR3 is made up of 18 amino acids. The V gene's germline CDR1 is LGHDT and CDR2 YNNKEL (reference sequence). The V and J ends lost 1 base and 5 bases, in that order; junction bases with no gene match: 8. Here the CDR3 reads CASSQAGLAGGGFETQYF. The CDR3, as DNA: TGTGCCAGCAGCCAAGCGGGACTAGCGGGGGGAGGGTTTGAGACCCAGTACTTC.

The genes are TRBV7-8 and TRBJ1-6; TRBD1 might be the D (5 bases). CDR3 length: 17 amino acids. CDR1 is SGHVS and CDR2 is FQNEAQ in the germline V gene. Trimming shortened V by 0 bases and J by 11 bases, and 20 bases separated the two germline ends. The CDR3: CASSLALNRRPYAPLHF. The DNA of the CDR3 is TGTGCCAGCAGCTTAGCGCTTAACAGGCGGCCCTATGCACCCCTCCACTTT.

The J gene is TRBJ1-1, the V gene TRBV4-2, with a tentative D call TRBD1 (5 bases). Germline V gene lookup returns CDR1 LGHNA and CDR2 YNFKEQ. The CDR3 sequence is 15 residues long. The V end was cut by 1 base, the J end by 5 bases, with 14 bases between. DNA for the CDR3: TGTGCCAGCAGCCAAGTTGCTTCAGGGCGGACTGAAGCTTTCTTT. Its translation is CASSQVASGRTEAFF.

The CDR3 protein is CASSLAGTPAEAFF. The CDR3 coding sequence is TGTGCCAGCAGCTTGGCCGGGACACCTGCTGAAGCTTTCTTT. The chain is built from TRBV11-2 and TRBJ1-1, with D maybe TRBD1 (6 bases). The length of the CDR3 is 14 residues. Germline V gene data show CDR1 as SGHAT and CDR2 as FQNNGV. V was cut by 3 bases and J by 6 bases, with 14 bases left in between.

The J gene is TRBJ2-2, the V gene TRBV12-3 or TRBV12-4; 7 bases are shared with TRBD1. The CDR3 is 13 amino acids. The V segment lost 6 bases and the J segment 4 bases; nucleotides outside the gene matches: 2. In DNA, the CDR3 is TGTGCCAGCAGGACAGGGCGCACCGGGGAGCTGTTTTTT. Encoded protein: CASRTGRTGELFF.

CDR3 coding DNA: TGTGCCAGCAGTTCTAATACGGGACAGGGGTCCTACGAGCAGTACTTC. Its translation: CASSSNTGQGSYEQYF. This sequence joins TRBV6-2 or TRBV6-3 and TRBJ2-7, with 10 bases identical to TRBD1. This CDR3 is built from 16 residues. CDR1 is MNHEY and CDR2 is SVGEGT in the germline V gene. Germline trimming cut 4 bases from V and 1 base from J; bases unmatched to any gene: 7.

The rearrangement links TRBV27 to TRBJ1-1, with TRBD1 matching over 8 bases. Trimming took 5 bases from V and 8 from J; bases not matched to a gene: 7. The CDR3 consists of 13 residues. Germline V CDR1 and CDR2: MNHEY, SMNVEV (reference sequence). The CDR3 sequence is CASSTTGGLEAFF. DNA of the CDR3: TGTGCCAGCAGTACCACAGGGGGACTGGAAGCTTTCTTT.

The V gene is TRBV3-1 (or the pseudogene TRBV3-2), the J gene TRBJ1-3; 8 nucleotides agree with TRBD1. Germline CDR1 LGHDT, CDR2 YNNKEL (reference sequence). This CDR3 has 15 residues. V shed 3 bases and J 9 bases; nucleotides not matched to a gene: 10. CDR3 in amino acids: CASSHSIRQGSTIYF. CDR3 DNA: TGTGCCAGCAGCCATTCAATCCGACAGGGGAGCACCATATATTTT.

The chain couples TRBV27 to TRBJ2-6; 7 bases are a match to TRBD2. J lost 4 bases, V lost 5 bases, and 11 bases had no gene match. CDR3 length: 17 amino acids. From germline, CDR1 is MNHEY and CDR2 SMNVEV (reference sequence). The CDR3 reads CASSPRGDALGANVLTF. In nucleotides, the CDR3 is TGTGCCAGCAGTCCCCGGGGGGACGCCTTGGGGGCCAACGTCCTGACTTTC.

The sample holds a few counts of this clone. The CDR3 DNA follows: TGTGCCGGGGGCCCGCGGGGGAGCATCTCCTACGAGCAGTACTTC. Its protein is CAGGPRGSISYEQYF. The chain is built from TRBV6-5 and TRBJ2-7; weak D call: TRBD2 (7 bases). Trimming took off 11 bases at V and 0 bases at J, with 20 bases between the two ends. The germline CDR1 and CDR2 sequences are MNHEY and SVGAGI. The CDR3 sequence is 15 residues long.

V is TRBV6-5 and J is TRBJ2-3; D possibly corresponds to TRBD1 (6 bases). Trimming cost V 3 bases and J 2 bases, with 12 bases left between them. CDR3 length: 15 residues. The germline gives CDR1 MNHEY, CDR2 SVGAGI. CDR3 DNA: TGTGCCAGCAGTTATCAGGGGATCCTCACAGATACGCAGTATTTT. This encodes CASSYQGILTDTQYF.

The rearrangement joins TRBV2 to TRBJ1-6; tentatively, D is TRBD1 (6 bases). Germline CDR1 and CDR2: SNHLY and FYNNEI. With 1 base removed from V and 0 bases from J, the gap between germline ends came to 7 bases. CDR3 length equals 16 residues. CDR3 protein: CASSEGGGSYNSPLHF. The DNA of the CDR3 is TGTGCCAGCAGTGAAGGAGGGGGCTCCTATAATTCACCCCTCCACTTT.

The V call is TRBV5-1, the J call TRBJ2-5; 10 positions match TRBD1. With V trimmed by 4 bases and J by 3 bases, 6 bases remained unmatched. This CDR3 spans 15 amino acids. Germline CDR1 and CDR2: SGHRS and YFSETQ. The CDR3 reads CASSRTGTGEETQYF. The DNA for the CDR3 is TGCGCCAGCAGCAGGACCGGGACAGGGGAAGAGACCCAGTACTTC.

The V and J genes are TRBV5-4 and TRBJ1-1, with 8 bases fitting TRBD1. Losses at the gene ends were 4 bases for V and 0 bases for J; bases not matched to a gene: 8. The CDR3 totals 16 residues. CDR1 is SGHNT and CDR2 is YYREEE in the germline V gene (reference sequence). CDR3 region: CASSRTGGLVNTEAFF. The CDR3 nucleotides read TGTGCCAGCAGCCGAACAGGGGGTTTAGTGAACACTGAAGCTTTCTTT.

The V gene is TRBV5-1, the J gene TRBJ2-5; possible D gene TRBD1, 6 bases. The CDR3 has 13 residues. V lost 4 bases and J 2 bases, leaving 9 bases between the germline ends. CDR1 is SGHRS, CDR2 YFSETQ, per germline. CDR3 residues: CASSRGQQETQYF. CDR3 nucleotide sequence: TGCGCCAGCAGCCGTGGACAGCAAGAGACCCAGTACTTC.

The rearrangement joins TRBV18 to TRBJ2-1, with 11 bases aligning to TRBD2. Looked up from germline, CDR1 is KGHSH and CDR2 is LQKENI. The V and J ends lost 6 bases and 12 bases, in that order; junction bases with no gene match: 4. There are 12 residues in the CDR3. CDR3 in DNA: TGTGCCAGCTCTTCTGGACTAGCGGGGCAGTTCTTC. It specifies CASSSGLAGQFF.